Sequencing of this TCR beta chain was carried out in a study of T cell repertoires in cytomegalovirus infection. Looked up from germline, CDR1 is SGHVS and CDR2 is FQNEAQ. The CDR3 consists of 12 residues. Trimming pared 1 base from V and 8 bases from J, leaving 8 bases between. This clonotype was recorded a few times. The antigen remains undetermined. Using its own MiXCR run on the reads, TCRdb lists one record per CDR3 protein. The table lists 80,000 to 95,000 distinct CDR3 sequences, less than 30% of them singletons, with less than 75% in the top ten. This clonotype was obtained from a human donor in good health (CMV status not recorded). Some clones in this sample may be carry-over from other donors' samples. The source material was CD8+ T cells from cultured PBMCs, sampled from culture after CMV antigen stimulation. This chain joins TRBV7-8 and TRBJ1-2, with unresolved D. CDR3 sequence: CASSLGRVGYTF. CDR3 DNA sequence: TGTGCCAGCAGCTTAGGACGGGTCGGCTACACCTTC. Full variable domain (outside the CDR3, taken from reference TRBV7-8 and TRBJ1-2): GAGVSQSPRYKVAKRGQDVALRCDPISGHVSLFWYQQALGQGPEFLTYFQNEAQLDKSGLPSDRFFAERPEGSVSTLKIQRTQQEDSAVYLCASSLGRVGYTFGSGTRLTVV.